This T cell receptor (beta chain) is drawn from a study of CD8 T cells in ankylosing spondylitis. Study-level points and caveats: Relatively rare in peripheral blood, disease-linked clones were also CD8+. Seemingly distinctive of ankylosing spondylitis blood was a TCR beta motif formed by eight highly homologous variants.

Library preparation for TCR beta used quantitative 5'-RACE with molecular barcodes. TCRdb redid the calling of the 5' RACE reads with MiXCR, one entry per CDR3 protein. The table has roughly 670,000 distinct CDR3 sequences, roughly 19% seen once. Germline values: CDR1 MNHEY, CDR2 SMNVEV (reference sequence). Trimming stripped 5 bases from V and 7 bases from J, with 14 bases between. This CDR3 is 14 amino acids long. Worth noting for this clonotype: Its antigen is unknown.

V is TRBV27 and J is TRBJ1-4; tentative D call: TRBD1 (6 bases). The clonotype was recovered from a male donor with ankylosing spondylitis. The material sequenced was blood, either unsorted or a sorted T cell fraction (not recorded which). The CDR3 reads CASSEQGWSEKLFF. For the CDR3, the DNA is TGTGCCAGCAGTGAACAGGGATGGAGTGAAAAACTGTTTTTT.